The 19 T cell receptor beta chains below were found in one sample sequenced in a study of blood T cell repertoires in COVID-19. Generated by immunoSEQ multiplex PCR, the TCRdb table keeps only in-frame clones and is missing some. The repertoire has a few hundred thousand clones, over 80% of them found once; the top ten carry around 6.5%. Input material: PBMCs or T cells enriched from blood (not recorded which). These receptors all stem from a woman aged 40-49 years who had recovered from COVID-19.

About this clone itself: The identical CDR3 is also encoded by other nucleotide sequences in the sample. The gene calls are TRBV28 and TRBJ1-2, with D maybe TRBD1 (5 bases). The CDR3 is 12 amino acids. Trimming stripped 4 bases from V and 4 bases from J, with 7 bases between. CDR1 and CDR2 (germline): MDHEN, SYDVKM. The CDR3 coding sequence is TGTGCCAGCAGTTCAGGGCGCTATGGCTACACCTTC. This encodes CASSSGRYGYTF.

The chain joins TRBV5-8 to TRBJ2-5; D might be TRBD1 (6 bases). CDR3 length: 13 amino acids. V was trimmed by 1 base and J by 5 bases, leaving 9 bases between them. Looked up from germline, CDR1 is SGHTS and CDR2 is YDEGEE. As DNA, the CDR3 is TGTGCCAGCAGCTTGCAGGGGTGGGAGACCCAGTACTTC. This encodes CASSLQGWETQYF.

The CDR3 loop is CASSGNRATNEKLFF. CDR3 in DNA: TGTGCCAGCAGCGGTAACAGAGCAACTAATGAAAAACTGTTTTTT. The chain combines TRBV2 with TRBJ1-4; D gene unclear. V shed 6 bases and J shed 0 bases, with 11 bases lying between them. Germline V gives CDR1 SNHLY, CDR2 FYNNEI. This CDR3 spans 15 amino acids. The full variable domain, with the rest looked up from reference TRBV2 and TRBJ1-4, is EPEVTQTPSHQVTQMGQEVILRCVPISNHLYFYWYRQILGQKVEFLVSFYNNEISEKSEIFDDQFSVERPDGSNFTLKIRSTKLEDSAMYFCASSGNRATNEKLFFGSGTQLSVL.

This clone was counted once. The chain couples TRBV5-5 to TRBJ2-1; no firm D call. CDR1 SGHKS and CDR2 YYEKEE come from the germline V gene (reference sequence). Trimming removed 2 bases at V and 8 bases at J, with 11 bases between. The CDR3 has 13 amino acids. The CDR3 is CASSFGVGYEQFF. The CDR3 DNA follows: TGTGCCAGCAGCTTTGGAGTAGGTTATGAGCAGTTCTTC.

The chain recombines TRBV7-3 with TRBJ2-1; 11 nucleotides agree with TRBD2. The germline gives CDR1 SGHTA, CDR2 FQGTGA. This CDR3 has 15 amino acids. Germline trimming cut 3 bases from V and 4 bases from J; bases unmatched to any gene: 2. The DNA for the CDR3 is TGTGCCAGCAGCTTTGGACTAGCGGGTTACAATGAGCAGTTCTTC. Translating it yields CASSFGLAGYNEQFF.

The chain combines TRBV10-3 with TRBJ2-7, with TRBD2 matching 8 bases. The length of the CDR3 is 14 residues. Germline values: CDR1 ENHRY, CDR2 SYGVKD. The V gene end was trimmed by 3 bases and the J gene end by 1 base; junction bases not matched to a gene: 2. CDR3 amino acids: CAISDSGESYEQYV. As DNA, the CDR3 is TGTGCCATCAGTGATAGCGGGGAATCCTACGAGCAGTACGTC.

This clone showed up just once. CDR3 nucleotides: TGCGCCAGCAGCTTATTCCGGGACAGGGTTTCACCCCTCCACTTT. It yields the protein CASSLFRDRVSPLHF. The genes are TRBV5-1 and TRBJ1-6; 9 bases match TRBD1. After removal of 2 bases from V and 9 bases from J, the junction contained 6 bases not matched to a gene. Germline CDR1 and CDR2: SGHRS and YFSETQ. The CDR3 length is 15 residues.

CDR3 DNA sequence: TGTGCCTGGAGTCTGAGCCTTGCGAACTATGGCTACACCTTC. This sequence encodes CAWSLSLANYGYTF. The chain recombines TRBV30 with TRBJ1-2; D is undetermined. CDR1 GTSNPN and CDR2 SVGIG come from the germline V gene (reference sequence). The V and J ends lost 2 bases and 2 bases respectively, with 12 bases between them. The CDR3 extends over 14 amino acids.

V and J are TRBV7-9 and TRBJ2-5; 10 bases align to TRBD1. The junction had 5 bases not matched to a gene; V was cut back by 6 bases and J by 1 base. The germline CDR1 and CDR2 sequences are SEHNR and FQNEAQ (reference sequence). This CDR3 region has 15 residues. The CDR3 region is CASSRGQGGQETQYF. The CDR3 nucleotides are TGTGCCAGCAGTCGAGGACAGGGGGGCCAAGAGACCCAGTACTTC.

The chain recombines TRBV29-1 with TRBJ2-5; unclear D gene. CDR3 length: 12 amino acids. V gave up 4 bases and J gave up 2 bases, with 8 bases separating them. Germline V gene data show CDR1 as SQVTM and CDR2 as ANQGSEA. CDR3 amino acids: CSVATQQETQYF. CDR3 in DNA: TGCAGCGTTGCAACACAACAAGAGACCCAGTACTTC.

The gene calls are TRBV24-1 and TRBJ1-2, with D uncertain. The CDR3 contains 13 residues. Germline-derived CDR1 and CDR2 are KGHDR and SFDVKD. Trimming removed 5 bases from V and 4 bases from J, with 10 bases in between. The CDR3 spells CATSGDTFYGYTF. DNA of the CDR3: TGTGCCACCAGTGGTGACACATTCTATGGCTACACCTTC.

This chain links TRBV6-5 with TRBJ2-7; 11 nucleotides line up with TRBD1. The germline V gene has CDR1 MNHEY and CDR2 SVGAGI. J was trimmed by 5 bases and V by 0 bases; bases with no gene match: 0. CDR3 length equals 14 residues. The CDR3 nucleotides read TGTGCCAGCAGTTACTCGGGACAGGGGGACGAGCAGTACTTC. It yields the protein CASSYSGQGDEQYF.

The CDR3 region is CASSRGLAENIQYF. The CDR3 coding sequence is TGTGCCAGCAGCCGTGGACTAGCGGAAAACATTCAGTACTTC. The J gene is TRBJ2-4, the V gene TRBV7-2; 10 nucleotides line up with TRBD2. Germline CDR1 SGHTA, CDR2 FQGNSA. Germline trimming cut 5 bases from V and 5 bases from J; bases unmatched to any gene: 3. CDR3 length: 14 amino acids.

This chain joins TRBV12-3 or TRBV12-4 and TRBJ1-1, with TRBD1 as a possible D gene (6 bases). Trimming took 5 bases from V and 1 from J, leaving 8 bases between them. The CDR3 is 13 amino acids. The CDR3 region has the DNA TGTGCCAGCAGTCCCAGGGGGAACACTGAAGCTTTCTTT. This gives the protein CASSPRGNTEAFF.

The V call is TRBV9, the J call TRBJ1-2; 7 bases are shared with TRBD1. CDR3 length equals 14 residues. From germline, CDR1 is SGDLS and CDR2 YYNGEE. J lost 8 bases, V lost 0 bases, and 7 bases had no gene match. The CDR3 DNA is TGTGCCAGCAGCGTAGCGGGCAGGGGGTCAGGCTACACCTTC. Its translation is CASSVAGRGSGYTF.

This clone was picked up one time. This chain joins TRBV6-5 and TRBJ2-1, with 9 bases lining up with TRBD2. Germline V gene lookup returns CDR1 MNHEY and CDR2 SVGAGI. Trimming removed 5 bases from V and 1 base from J; junction bases left unmatched: 3. The length of the CDR3 is 15 residues. In DNA form, the CDR3 reads TGTGCCAGCAGTACTAGCGGGCTTTCCTACAATGAGCAGTTCTTC. This gives the protein CASSTSGLSYNEQFF.

The chain links TRBV5-1 to TRBJ2-7; 8 bases align to TRBD2. CDR1 and CDR2 from the germline V gene are SGHRS and YFSETQ. J gave up 6 bases and V 4 bases, and 9 bases lay outside the gene matches. The CDR3 spans 14 residues. The CDR3 DNA reads TGCGCCAGCAGCACGGGAGGGGAGAGTCTCGAGCAGTACTTC. Residues: CASSTGGESLEQYF.

This rearrangement joins TRBV30 to TRBJ2-1, with 12 bases that match TRBD2. V shed 0 bases, J shed 7 bases, and the junction held 1 base outside the gene matches. The germline gives CDR1 GTSNPN, CDR2 SVGIG (reference sequence). The CDR3 covers 14 residues. Here the CDR3 reads CAWSVTSGRNEQFF. The CDR3 DNA is TGTGCCTGGAGTGTAACTAGCGGGAGGAATGAGCAGTTCTTC.

The chain employs TRBV12-3 or TRBV12-4 and TRBJ2-1, with 10 bases matching TRBD1. This CDR3 region has 13 residues. Losses at the gene ends were 6 bases for V and 8 bases for J; bases not matched to a gene: 4. The CDR3 sequence: CASSLGQGDEQFF. The CDR3, as DNA: TGTGCCAGCAGCCTAGGACAGGGGGATGAGCAGTTCTTC.